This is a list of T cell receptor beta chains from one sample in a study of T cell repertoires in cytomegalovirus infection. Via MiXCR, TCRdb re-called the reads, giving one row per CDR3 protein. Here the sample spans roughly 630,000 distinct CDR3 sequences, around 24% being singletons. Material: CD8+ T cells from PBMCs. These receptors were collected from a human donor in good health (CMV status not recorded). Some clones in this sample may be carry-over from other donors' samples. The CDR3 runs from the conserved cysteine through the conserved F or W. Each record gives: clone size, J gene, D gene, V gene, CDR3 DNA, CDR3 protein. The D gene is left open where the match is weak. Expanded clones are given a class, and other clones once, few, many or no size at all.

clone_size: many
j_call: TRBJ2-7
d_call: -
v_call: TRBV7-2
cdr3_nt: TGTGCCAGCAGCCTACCGACTAGTAGTTCGTCCTACGAGCAGTACTTC
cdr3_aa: CASSLPTSSSSYEQYF

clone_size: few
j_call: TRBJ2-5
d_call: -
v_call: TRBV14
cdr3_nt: TGTGCCAGCAGCCGCGGACAAGAAGAGACCCAGTACTTC
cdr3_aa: CASSRGQEETQYF

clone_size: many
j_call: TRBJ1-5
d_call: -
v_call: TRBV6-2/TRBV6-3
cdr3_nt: TGTGCCAGCAGATCAAGGGGCAATCAGCCCCAGCATTTT
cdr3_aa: CASRSRGNQPQHF

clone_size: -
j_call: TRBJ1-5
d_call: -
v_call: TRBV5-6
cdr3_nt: TGTGCCAGCAGCATTGGGGAACGGAGCAATCAGCCCCAGCATTTT
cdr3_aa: CASSIGERSNQPQHF

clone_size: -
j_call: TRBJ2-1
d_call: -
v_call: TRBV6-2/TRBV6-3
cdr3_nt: TGTGCCAGCAGCTTAACCCGAATTCAGGGGCCGGCTGAGCAGTTCTTC
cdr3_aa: CASSLTRIQGPAEQFF

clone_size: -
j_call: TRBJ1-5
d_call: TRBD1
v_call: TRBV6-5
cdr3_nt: TGTGCCAGCAAAGGACAGGGAGGTCAGCCCCAGCATTTT
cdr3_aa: CASKGQGGQPQHF

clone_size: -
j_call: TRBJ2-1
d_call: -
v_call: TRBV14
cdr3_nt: TGTGCCAGCAGCCAAGTACGTGGGGCAGGGAGGAATGAGCAGTTCTTC
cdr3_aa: CASSQVRGAGRNEQFF

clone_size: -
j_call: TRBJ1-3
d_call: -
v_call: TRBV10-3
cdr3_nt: TGTGCCATCAGTATGGACCGTTCGGGAGGAAACACCATATATTTT
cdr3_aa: CAISMDRSGGNTIYF

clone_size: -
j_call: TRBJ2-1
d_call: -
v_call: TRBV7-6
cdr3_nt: TGTGCCGGCAGCTTAGTCCCGGGGCTCGGGAATGAGCAGTTCTTC
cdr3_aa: CAGSLVPGLGNEQFF

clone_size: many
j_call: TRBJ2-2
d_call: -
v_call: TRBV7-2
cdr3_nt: TGTGCCAGCAGCTTAGCCCCGGGGCTCGGGGAGCTGTTTTTT
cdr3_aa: CASSLAPGLGELFF

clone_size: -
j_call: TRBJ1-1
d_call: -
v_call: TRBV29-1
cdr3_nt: TGCAGCGTGGGAGGGTTGAACACTGAAGCTTTCTTT
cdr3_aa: CSVGGLNTEAFF

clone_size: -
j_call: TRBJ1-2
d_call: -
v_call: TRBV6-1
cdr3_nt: TGTGCCAGCAGTTGGGGGAGCGTTCTAAACTATGGCTACACCTTC
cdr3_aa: CASSWGSVLNYGYTF

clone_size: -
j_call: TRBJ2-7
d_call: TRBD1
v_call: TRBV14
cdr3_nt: TGTGCCAGCAGCCCGGGACAGACCATCTACGAGCAGTACTTC
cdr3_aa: CASSPGQTIYEQYF

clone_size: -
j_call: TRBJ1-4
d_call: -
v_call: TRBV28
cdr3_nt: TGTGCCAGCAGTGACACGGGCTGGGAAAAACTGTTTTTT
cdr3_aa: CASSDTGWEKLFF

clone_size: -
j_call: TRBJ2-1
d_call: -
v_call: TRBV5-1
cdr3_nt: TGCGCCAGCAGCTCCCCCTTGTCGGGACCGTCCTACAATGAGCAGTTCTTC
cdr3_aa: CASSSPLSGPSYNEQFF

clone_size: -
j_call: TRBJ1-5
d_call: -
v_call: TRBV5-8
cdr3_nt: TGTGCCAGCAACACAGCTTCTGACAATCAGCCCCAGCATTTT
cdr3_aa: CASNTASDNQPQHF

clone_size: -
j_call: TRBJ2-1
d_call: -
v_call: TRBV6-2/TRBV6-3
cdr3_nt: TGTGCCAGCGGGGCAGGGAGCTCCTACAATGAGCAGTTCTTC
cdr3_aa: CASGAGSSYNEQFF

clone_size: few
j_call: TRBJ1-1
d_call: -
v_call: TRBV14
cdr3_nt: TGTGCCAGCAGTGGGTCGGAGGCGAAAGTTAACACTGAAGCTTTCTTT
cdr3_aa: CASSGSEAKVNTEAFF

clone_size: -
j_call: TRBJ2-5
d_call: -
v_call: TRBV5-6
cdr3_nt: TGTGCCAGCAGCCCCGATATCCAAGAGACCCAGTACTTC
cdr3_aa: CASSPDIQETQYF

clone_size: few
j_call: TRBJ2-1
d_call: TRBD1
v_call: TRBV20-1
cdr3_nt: TGCAGTGCTAGAGACCAACAGGGGGCCGGTCGGAATGAGCAGTTCTTC
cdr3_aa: CSARDQQGAGRNEQFF

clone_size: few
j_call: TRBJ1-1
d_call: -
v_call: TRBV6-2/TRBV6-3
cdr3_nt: TGTGCCAGCAGTTCAGGACAGTTAGAAGCTTTCTTT
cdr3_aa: CASSSGQLEAFF

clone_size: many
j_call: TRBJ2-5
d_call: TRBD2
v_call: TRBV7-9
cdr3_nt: TGTGCCAGCAGCTCAACTAGCGGGGACCAAGAGACCCAGTACTTC
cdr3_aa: CASSSTSGDQETQYF

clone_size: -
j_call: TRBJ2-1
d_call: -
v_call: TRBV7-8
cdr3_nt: TGTGCCAGCAGCAACCCTGGGGAAGCCCTAAGCTCCTACAATGAGCAGTTCTTC
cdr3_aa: CASSNPGEALSSYNEQFF

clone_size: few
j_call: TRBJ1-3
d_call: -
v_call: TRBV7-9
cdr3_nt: TGTGCCAGCAGCTACCAGGGTTTGGGCGAAAACACCATATATTTT
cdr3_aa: CASSYQGLGENTIYF

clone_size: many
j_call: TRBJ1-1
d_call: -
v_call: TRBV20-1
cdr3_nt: TGCAGTGCTAGGGGTAACAAGGAACTTTACGGCACTGAAGCTTTCTTT
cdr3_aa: CSARGNKELYGTEAFF

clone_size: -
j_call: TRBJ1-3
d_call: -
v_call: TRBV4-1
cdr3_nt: TGCGCCAGCAGCCAAGAGGGGGACCCTGGAAACACCATATATTTT
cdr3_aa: CASSQEGDPGNTIYF

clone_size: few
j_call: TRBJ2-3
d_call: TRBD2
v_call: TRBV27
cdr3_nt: TGTGCCAGCAGCAGTCCCTTATCGGGGGGAGGGAATACGCAGTATTTT
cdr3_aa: CASSSPLSGGGNTQYF

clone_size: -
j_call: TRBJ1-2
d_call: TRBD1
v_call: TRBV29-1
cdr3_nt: TGCAGCGTTGAAAGGGACAGTGACTATGGCTACACCTTC
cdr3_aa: CSVERDSDYGYTF

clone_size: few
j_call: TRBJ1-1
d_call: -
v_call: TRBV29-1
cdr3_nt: TGCAGCGTTGAAGATCTTAGGACAGAAGCTTTCTTT
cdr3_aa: CSVEDLRTEAFF

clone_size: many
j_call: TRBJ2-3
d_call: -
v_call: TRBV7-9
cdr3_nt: TGTGCCAGCAGCTTCCGTGACCCCACAGATACGCAGTATTTT
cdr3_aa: CASSFRDPTDTQYF

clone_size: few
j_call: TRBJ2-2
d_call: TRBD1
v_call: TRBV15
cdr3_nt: TGTGCCACCAGCACCACAGGGGGCACCGGGGAGCTGTTTTTT
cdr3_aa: CATSTTGGTGELFF

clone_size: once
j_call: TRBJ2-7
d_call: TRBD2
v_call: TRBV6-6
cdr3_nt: TGTGCCAGCAGTTTCTTTAGCGGGGGCGGGAACTACGAGCAGTACTTC
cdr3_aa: CASSFFSGGGNYEQYF

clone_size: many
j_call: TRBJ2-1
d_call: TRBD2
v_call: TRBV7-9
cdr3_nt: TGTGCCAGCAGCAATAGCGGGGCCTACAATGAGCAGTTCTTC
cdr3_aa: CASSNSGAYNEQFF

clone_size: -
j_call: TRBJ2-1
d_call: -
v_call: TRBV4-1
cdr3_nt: TGCGCCAGCAGCCAAAGCGGGAATGAGCAGTTCTTC
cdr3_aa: CASSQSGNEQFF

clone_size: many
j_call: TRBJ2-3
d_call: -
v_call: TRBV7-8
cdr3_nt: TGTGCCAGCAGCTTAGAAGGGGGGGCGGGCACAGATACGCAGTATTTT
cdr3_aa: CASSLEGGAGTDTQYF

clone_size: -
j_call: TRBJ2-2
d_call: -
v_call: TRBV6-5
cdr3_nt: TGTGCCAGCAGTTACTCGGGCAGACGACGTTACACCGGGGAGCTGTTTTTT
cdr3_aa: CASSYSGRRRYTGELFF

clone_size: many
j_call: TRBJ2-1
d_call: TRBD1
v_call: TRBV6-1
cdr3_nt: TGTGCCAGCAGTCTCGCCCGGACAGGTTATTACAATGAGCAGTTCTTC
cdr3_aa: CASSLARTGYYNEQFF

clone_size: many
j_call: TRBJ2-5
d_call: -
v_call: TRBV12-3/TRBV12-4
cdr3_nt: TGTGCCAGCAGTTTAACAGAGACCCAGTACTTC
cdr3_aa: CASSLTETQYF

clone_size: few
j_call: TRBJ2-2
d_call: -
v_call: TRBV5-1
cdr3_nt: TGCGCCAGCAGCTATGGACCCCACAGGGCCGGGGAGCTGTTTTTT
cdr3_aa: CASSYGPHRAGELFF

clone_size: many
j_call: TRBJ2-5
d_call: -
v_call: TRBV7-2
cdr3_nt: TGTGCCAGCAGCTTAGTTGGGGTCCTGGGAGAGACCCAGTACTTC
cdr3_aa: CASSLVGVLGETQYF

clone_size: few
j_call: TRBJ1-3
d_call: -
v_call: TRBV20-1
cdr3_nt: TGCAGTGCTAGAGCCAGGGGCTCGAACACCATATATTTT
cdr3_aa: CSARARGSNTIYF

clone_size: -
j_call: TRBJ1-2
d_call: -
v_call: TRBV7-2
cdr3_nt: TGTGCCAGCAGCTTACCCCCTGTCTACACCTTC
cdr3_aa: CASSLPPVYTF

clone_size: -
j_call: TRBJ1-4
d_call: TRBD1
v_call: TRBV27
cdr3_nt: TGTGCCAGCAGTTTAACAACAGGGGGCGCGGCTAATGAAAAACTGTTTTTT
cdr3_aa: CASSLTTGGAANEKLFF

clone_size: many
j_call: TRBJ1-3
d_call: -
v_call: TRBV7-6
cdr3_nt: TGTGCCAGCAGTTCGCCTGGGCAGATCTCTGGAAACACCATATATTTT
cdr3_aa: CASSSPGQISGNTIYF

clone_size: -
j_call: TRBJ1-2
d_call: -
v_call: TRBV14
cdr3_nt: TGTGCCAGCAGCCAAGATCCCCGAGTGAACTATGGCTACACCTTC
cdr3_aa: CASSQDPRVNYGYTF

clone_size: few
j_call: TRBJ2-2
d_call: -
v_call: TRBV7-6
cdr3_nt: TGTGCCAGCAGCTCCCCGACACAGGGGAACACCGGGGAGCTGTTTTTT
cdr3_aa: CASSSPTQGNTGELFF

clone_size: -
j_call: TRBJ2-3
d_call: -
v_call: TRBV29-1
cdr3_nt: TGCAGCGTTGAAGGAACAGTGGACAGCACAGATACGCAGTATTTT
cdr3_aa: CSVEGTVDSTDTQYF

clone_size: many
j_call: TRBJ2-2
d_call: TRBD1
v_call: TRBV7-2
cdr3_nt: TGTGCCAGCAGCAATCCGGGACAGGGAGCCGGGGAGCTGTTTTTT
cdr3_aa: CASSNPGQGAGELFF

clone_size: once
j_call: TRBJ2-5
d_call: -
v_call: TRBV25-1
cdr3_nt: TGTGCCAGATACGGTTCGCGGGCCCAGTACTTC
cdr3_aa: CARYGSRAQYF

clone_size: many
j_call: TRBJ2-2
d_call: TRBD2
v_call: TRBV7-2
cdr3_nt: TGTGCCAGCAGCTTGACGGGACTAGCGGGGACCGGGGAGCTGTTTTTT
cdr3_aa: CASSLTGLAGTGELFF

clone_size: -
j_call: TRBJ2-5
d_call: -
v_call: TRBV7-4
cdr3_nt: TGTGTCAGCAGCCAACCGGGACTCCTCCAAGAGACCCAGTACTTC
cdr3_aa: CVSSQPGLLQETQYF

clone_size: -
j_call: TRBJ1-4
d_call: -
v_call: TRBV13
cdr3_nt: TGTGCCAGCAGCTTCCAGGGACCTAATGAAAAACTGTTTTTT
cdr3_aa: CASSFQGPNEKLFF

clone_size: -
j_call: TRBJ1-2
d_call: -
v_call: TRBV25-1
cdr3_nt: TGTGCCAGCAGTGACAGACGCAACTATGGCTACACCTTC
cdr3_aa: CASSDRRNYGYTF

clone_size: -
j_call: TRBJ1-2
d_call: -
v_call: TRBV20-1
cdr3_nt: TGCAGTGCTAGAGAACCTAGTTTGAACTATGGCTACACCTTC
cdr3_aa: CSAREPSLNYGYTF

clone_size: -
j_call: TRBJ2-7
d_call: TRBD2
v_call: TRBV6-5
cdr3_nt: TGTGCCAGCAGCAGACTAGCGGGGGTTAACCCCTACGAGCAGTACTTC
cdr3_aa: CASSRLAGVNPYEQYF

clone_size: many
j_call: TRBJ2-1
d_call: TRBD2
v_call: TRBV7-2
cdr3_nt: TGTGCCAGCAGCTTACGGGGCGTACTAGCGGGCCCATACAATGAGCAGTTCTTC
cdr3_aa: CASSLRGVLAGPYNEQFF